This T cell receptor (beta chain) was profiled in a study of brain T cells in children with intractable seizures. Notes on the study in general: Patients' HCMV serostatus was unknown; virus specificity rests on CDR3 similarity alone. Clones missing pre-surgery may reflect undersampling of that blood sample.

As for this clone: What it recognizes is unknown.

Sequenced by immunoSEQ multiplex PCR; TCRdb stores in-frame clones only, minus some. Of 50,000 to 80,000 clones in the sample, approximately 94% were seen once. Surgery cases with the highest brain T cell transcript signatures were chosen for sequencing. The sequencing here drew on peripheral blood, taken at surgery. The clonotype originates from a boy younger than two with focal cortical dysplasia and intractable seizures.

Written as DNA, the CDR3 is TGTGCCAGCAGTGAACGCGCGGGTTCCTATGAGCAGTTCTTC. Its protein product is CASSERAGSYEQFF. The chain is built from TRBV2 and TRBJ2-1; maybe TRBD2 (5 bases). The CDR3 runs to 14 residues. V dropped 2 bases and J dropped 8 bases, with 13 bases sitting between them. Germline V gene lookup returns CDR1 SNHLY and CDR2 FYNNEI.